A selection of T cell receptor beta chains follows, all from one sample in a study of blood T cell repertoires in COVID-19. Repertoires were generated with immunoSEQ multiplex PCR, while TCRdb's copy carries only in-frame clones and drops some. The repertoire consists of 250,000 to 300,000 clones, with roughly 90% occurring once and the leading ten covering approximately 1.8%. The specimen was PBMCs or T cells enriched from blood (not recorded which). The receptors shown here come from an older woman who had recovered from COVID-19. The CDR3 runs from the conserved cysteine through the conserved F or W. Fields, in order: clone size, J gene, V gene, D gene, CDR3 protein, CDR3 DNA. A D gene is named only where the DNA matches it firmly. For some rows the clone size is stated as once, few or many, or as a class when expanded; others skip it.

NA | TRBJ2-5 | TRBV9 | NA | CASSSSPLGSPGGTQYF | TGTGCCAGCAGCTCCTCCCCACTAGGCTCCCCTGGTGGGACCCAGTACTTC
NA | TRBJ2-5 | TRBV5-1 | TRBD2 | CASMPSPGLAAEETQYF | TGCGCCAGCATGCCCTCCCCGGGACTAGCGGCAGAAGAGACCCAGTACTTC
once | TRBJ1-2 | TRBV14 | TRBD1 | CASSQARGDSPNNYGYTF | TGTGCCAGCAGCCAAGCACGCGGGGACAGCCCGAACAACTATGGCTACACCTTC
NA | TRBJ2-1 | TRBV28 | TRBD2 | CASSPPGLAANEQFF | TGTGCCAGCAGTCCCCCGGGACTAGCGGCCAATGAGCAGTTCTTC
NA | TRBJ1-2 | TRBV2 | TRBD1 | CASSIIPTGDGYTF | TGTGCCAGCAGCATTATACCGACAGGGGATGGCTACACCTTC
NA | TRBJ2-1 | TRBV5-1 | TRBD2 | CASSLSGGSSYNEQFF | TGCGCCAGCAGCTTGAGCGGGGGGTCCTCCTACAATGAGCAGTTCTTC
NA | TRBJ2-1 | TRBV5-1 | TRBD2 | CASTRAGSMHEQFF | TGCGCCAGCACTAGAGCGGGGAGTATGCATGAGCAGTTCTTC
NA | TRBJ1-2 | TRBV11-2 | NA | CASSPRGDYGYTF | TGTGCCAGCAGCCCGCGGGGAGACTATGGCTACACCTTC
NA | TRBJ2-1 | TRBV5-1 | NA | CASSFRGAGDEQFF | TGCGCCAGCAGCTTCAGGGGAGCTGGAGATGAGCAGTTCTTC
NA | TRBJ2-3 | TRBV27 | TRBD1 | CASSSTPTGIQDTQYF | TGTGCCAGCAGTTCCACTCCGACAGGGATTCAAGATACGCAGTATTTT
NA | TRBJ2-1 | TRBV5-1 | TRBD2 | CASSLDPTSGYNEQFF | TGCGCCAGCAGCTTGGACCCCACTAGCGGTTACAATGAGCAGTTCTTC
NA | TRBJ1-1 | TRBV11-2 | TRBD1 | CASSLTGGTANTEAFF | TGTGCCAGCAGCTTGACGGGAGGGACAGCGAACACTGAAGCTTTCTTT
NA | TRBJ2-5 | TRBV7-6 | NA | CASSPGLSSGETQYF | TGTGCCAGCAGCCCGGGACTCTCCTCGGGAGAGACCCAGTACTTC
NA | TRBJ2-2 | TRBV28 | NA | CASSLGGTNTGELFF | TGTGCCAGCAGTTTGGGGGGAACAAACACCGGGGAGCTGTTTTTT
NA | TRBJ2-2 | TRBV7-6 | NA | CASILGGNGELFF | TGTGCCAGCATCCTAGGGGGTAATGGGGAGCTGTTTTTT
NA | TRBJ1-4 | TRBV7-8 | NA | CASREVGQPRKKLFF | TGTGCCAGCAGGGAGGTGGGACAACCCAGGAAAAAACTGTTTTTT
NA | TRBJ2-1 | TRBV5-1 | NA | CASSTGLGNEQFF | TGCGCCAGCAGCACGGGTCTGGGCAATGAGCAGTTCTTC
NA | TRBJ1-1 | TRBV11-3 | NA | CASRFMNTEAFF | TGTGCCAGCAGATTCATGAACACTGAAGCTTTCTTT
NA | TRBJ2-5 | TRBV5-5 | NA | CASSLAIQETQYF | TGTGCCAGCAGCTTGGCAATCCAAGAGACCCAGTACTTC
NA | TRBJ1-2 | TRBV28 | NA | CASRPSGDYGYTF | TGTGCCAGCAGACCATCAGGGGACTATGGCTACACCTTC
NA | TRBJ1-3 | TRBV19 | NA | CASSSPAQASGNTIYF | TGTGCCAGTAGCTCCCCCGCGCAGGCCTCTGGAAACACCATATATTTT
NA | TRBJ1-4 | TRBV10-2 | NA | CASSEQGATNEKLFF | TGCGCCAGCAGTGAGCAGGGTGCAACTAATGAAAAACTGTTTTTT
once | TRBJ1-1 | TRBV27 | NA | CASTPLGGKLEAFF | TGTGCCAGCACACCTCTCGGGGGAAAACTTGAAGCTTTCTTT